This TCR beta chain emerged from a study of cytomegalovirus exposure and HLA in healthy donors listed by TCRdb under 2017. Regarding the complete study: In an earlier analysis of approximately 500 of the donors, roughly 300 Gb of sequence data and 100 million or so unique TCR beta sequences from 180 million or so T cells were reported. In an earlier analysis of more than 550 of the donors, high-throughput TCR beta sequencing was used to judge whether each TCR beta V gene segment behaved as functional or pseudogenic. High-throughput TCR immunosequencing, statistical association of individual TCRs with disease status, and machine learning were combined to predict cytomegalovirus infection status. Donor age, sex, ethnicity and CMV serostatus were collected together with the repertoire data. All discovery cohort repertoires had been generated on a single sequencing platform. Besides the first cohort of roughly 700 subjects, a separate validation cohort made up of 120 different subjects was used. Genome-wide SNP genotypes for about 60% of the roughly 700 donors were used in a later genetic analysis, which treated that subset as a discovery cohort. In the later analysis, no new phenotypic data were used to find candidate immune exposures; instead, reliance was placed on TCR beta sequences and their occurrence across donors. Class I and class II HLA loci were covered by the typing at four-digit resolution. Roughly 5 DR-DQ haplotypes were handled as single units for association and clustering, since linkage in the cohort was strong. A later analysis re-analyzed previously published TCR beta repertoires from 600 to 850 donors and added high-resolution HLA genotyping to study TCR occurrence patterns. The number of donors typed differed by locus, with about 629-640 for A, B, C, DRB1 and DQB1, roughly 520 for DQA1, over 600 for DPA1, and some 470 for DPB1. Across roughly 420 genotyped donors of the cohort, an average of about 240,000 unique TCR beta nucleotide sequences per donor were sequenced, and roughly 18% of those sequences were non-productive. The T cell repertoires of under 750 subjects were profiled by immunosequencing and related to cytomegalovirus serostatus. An early release covering over 500 HLA-typed donors comprised 250 to 350 gigabases of sequencing data and approximately 85 million unique TCR sequences. The study aimed to test whether signatures of past pathogen exposure could be identified by cataloging public T cell receptors. Of the roughly 400 genotyped donors, 81% fell in the genetic ancestry cluster associated with self-reported Caucasian donors.

At the junction V is shortened by 2 bases and J by 0 bases, with 8 bases in between. Measured from the cysteine to the phenylalanine, the CDR3 is 14 residues long. CDR3 DNA only is kept here, 42 bases in frame from base 1. CDR1 and CDR2 (MGHRA, YSYEKL) derive from the germline V gene. Library preparation employed the immunoSEQ multiplex PCR assay. For the multiplex PCR, a mixture combining 60 forward primers for TCR Vbeta segments and 13 reverse primers for TCR Jbeta segments was used. Amplification of the CDR3 region of rearranged TCR beta genes was performed with a multiplex PCR assay on genomic DNA. Amplified TCR beta libraries were sequenced as 87-base-pair reads on the Illumina HiSeq System. Processing in the source paper ran as follows. In a later analysis, roughly 80 million unique TCR beta chains were counted across the 500 to 850 repertoires, and about 9.9 million of these chains were shared by at least two donors. Raw reads were error-corrected and collapsed into unique sequences by a nearest-neighbor algorithm in which closely related sequences were merged to remove PCR and sequencing errors. To assign V, D and J gene segments, CDR3 sequences were aligned to IMGT reference sequences. For a sequence to be retained, a match of at least six nucleotides was required to both a V gene segment and a J gene segment. A rearrangement was called productive if the CDR3 had no stop codons and remained in frame with V and J, and every other rearrangement was called non-productive. Following IMGT convention, CDR3 was defined as the stretch from the second conserved V-encoded cysteine to the conserved J-encoded phenylalanine. The earlier analysis of about 560 of the donors excluded any sequence lacking an unambiguous match to a single V gene segment. An earlier analysis of a few hundred of the donors called V segments functional above 56.7% productive rearrangements and segregating when the between-donor standard deviation exceeded 5%. A statistical classification framework was built for diagnosing cytomegalovirus status from the catalog of TCR beta chain sequences. V and J gene assignment, in a later analysis, came from comparing TCR nucleotide sequences with IMGT/GENE-DB human TR gene sequences. A later analysis assigned CDR3 sequences and most-parsimonious VDJ recombination scenarios with the TCRdist pipeline. A later analysis defined each TCR beta chain by its CDR3 amino acid sequence plus V-gene family, and excluded reads lacking a unique V-gene family. A later analysis removed 592 highly shared, low-generation-probability nucleotide sequences to deal with suspected cross-contamination and a sequencing artifact. A later analysis calculated a clonal expansion index for each public chain from normalized within-repertoire ranks of inferred template counts. In a later analysis, generation probabilities were computed with a VDJ recombination model fitted to out-of-frame rearrangements, and the resulting probabilities were checked against IGoR. A later analysis scored TCR-TCR, TCR-HLA and TCR-CMV co-occurrence with hypergeometric tests, applying a repertoire-size bias correction to TCR pairs. To estimate false discovery rates, a later analysis permuted the HLA or CMV assignments 20 times. In a later analysis, co-occurring TCRs were grouped with DBSCAN, and TCRdist sequence similarity was added when clustering was performed within HLA-allele-positive subsets. For co-occurrence clustering, repertoires with fewer than 30,000 or more than 120,000 public chains were excluded, along with about five repertoires with anomalous nucleotide sharing. Held by TCRdb, this immuneACCESS table contains in-frame sequences only and omits some clones. Under half of the omission traces to an unresolved V gene where checked; the cause of the rest is unknown. V and J calls and clone size come straight from that table; D and trimming were deduced from the DNA. The sample has more than 45,000 clones on record. The ten largest clones represent 12% of the sample.

The paper as a whole reports these results and caveats: A further reported finding was that TCR beta sequences accurately predicted the HLA-A and HLA-B alleles for most subjects in the first cohort. In a later analysis, HLA-associated TCR beta chains showed more clonal expansion and lower generation probabilities than non-associated chains that were equally common. Three of the identified cytomegalovirus-associated TCR beta chains were confirmed in vitro to be specific for cytomegalovirus antigens. At a false discovery rate of 0.05, a later analysis linked around 15,000 TCR beta sequences to specific HLA alleles. Cytomegalovirus status was reported to be diagnosed by the classifier with high specificity and sensitivity in both the original and validation cohorts. In a later genetic analysis, a missense DCLRE1C variant was associated with V-gene and J-gene trimming of TCR beta chains, and the association was replicated in an independent cohort. Because counts were too low, seventeen rarely observed V segments, including chromosome 9 orphons, were excluded from the earlier analysis of 587 of the donors. While some public TCRs were present in many individuals, most TCR sequences turned up only very rarely across donors. Roughly uniform sequencing depth across donors was assumed in presence/absence analyses, although this assumption may not hold. HLA typing was unavailable for some donors at each locus, so association tests used only the typed subset. Broadly in line with IMGT annotations, most TCR beta V segments showed up in productive rearrangements about 87% or about 30% of the time in an earlier analysis of several hundred of the donors. Correlated functional status among segregating V segments might reflect linkage disequilibrium, but an unknown experimental factor could not be ruled out. In this cohort, only TCR beta chains were sequenced, and detectable features were limited by the absence of alpha or paired-chain data. A group of highly shared sequence variants was considered likely to be a technical artifact of the sequencing pipeline. According to a later analysis, TCR association rates differed among HLA loci, with DRB1 alleles showing the most associated TCRs and HLA-C alleles showing the fewest. A later analysis reported that several top co-occurrence clusters appeared linked to parvovirus B19, influenza, CMV and Epstein-Barr virus. According to a later analysis, most CMV-associated TCR beta chains appeared to be HLA-restricted, and the HLA associations seemed to be driven largely by CMV exposure. The authors suggested that the approach could potentially be extended to other disease states and immunological phenotypes. A later genetic analysis reported fewer N-insertions in productive TCRs among donors in an Asian-associated ancestry cluster than the roughly 640-donor mean. Immune exposure information for the cohort was limited to CMV serostatus. Assigning TCR associations to individual alleles was difficult when HLA alleles, especially DR and DQ, strongly co-occurred. Because the 87-base-pair reads could not distinguish some IMGT-functional V segments, including TRBV6-2 and TRBV6-3, those segments were excluded. The study gave a list of some 150 TCR beta chains associated with cytomegalovirus.

The cohort consisted of 650 to 700 healthy bone marrow donors. All cohort members were sampled while nominally healthy, although unrecorded immune exposures were likely present. The donor was CMV seropositive and was included in the group of approximately 300 seropositive cohort members. A peripheral blood sample was collected from each donor, and TCR beta sequencing was performed on peripheral blood mononuclear cells. The Qiagen DNeasy Blood Extraction Kit was used to extract genomic DNA from the blood cell samples. Turning to this clone: The specificity of this receptor is unknown.

The sequence joins TRBV4-1 to TRBJ2-7; a confident D gene designation cannot be given. The sequence was obtained from a woman in her 30s in good health and CMV-seropositive. Material: PBMCs. The sequenced DNA: TGCGCCAGCAGCCAATTCGGGTTCTCCTACGAGCAGTACTTC. It translates to CASSQFGFSYEQYF.